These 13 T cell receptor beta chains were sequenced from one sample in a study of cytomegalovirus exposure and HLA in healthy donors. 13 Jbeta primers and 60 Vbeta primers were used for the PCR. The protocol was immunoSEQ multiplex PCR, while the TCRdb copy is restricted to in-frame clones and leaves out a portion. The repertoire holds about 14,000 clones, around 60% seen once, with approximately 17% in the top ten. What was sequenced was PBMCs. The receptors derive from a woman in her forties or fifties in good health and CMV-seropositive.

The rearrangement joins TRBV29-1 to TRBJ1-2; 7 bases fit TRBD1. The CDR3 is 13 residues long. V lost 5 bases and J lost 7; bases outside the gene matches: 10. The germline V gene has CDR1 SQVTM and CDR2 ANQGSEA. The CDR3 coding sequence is TGCAGCGTTCCGACAGGGAACCTGGGTGGCTACACCTTC. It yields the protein CSVPTGNLGGYTF.

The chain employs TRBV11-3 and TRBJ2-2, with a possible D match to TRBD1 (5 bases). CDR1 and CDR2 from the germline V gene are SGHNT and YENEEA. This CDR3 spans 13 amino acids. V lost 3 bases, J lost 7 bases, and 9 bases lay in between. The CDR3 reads CASSFWGNGELFF. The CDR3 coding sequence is TGTGCCAGCAGCTTTTGGGGCAACGGGGAGCTGTTTTTT.

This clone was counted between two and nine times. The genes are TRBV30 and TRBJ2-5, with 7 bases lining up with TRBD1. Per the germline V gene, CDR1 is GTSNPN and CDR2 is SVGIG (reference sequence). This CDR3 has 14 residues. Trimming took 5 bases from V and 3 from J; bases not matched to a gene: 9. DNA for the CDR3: TGTGCCTGGGGGCCGGGACAGACTAAAGAGACCCAGTACTTC. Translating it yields CAWGPGQTKETQYF.

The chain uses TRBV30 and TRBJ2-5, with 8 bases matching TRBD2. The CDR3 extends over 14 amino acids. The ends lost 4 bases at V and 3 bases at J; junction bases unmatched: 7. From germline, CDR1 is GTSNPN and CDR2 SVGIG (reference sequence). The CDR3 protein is CAWNPGGLEETQYF. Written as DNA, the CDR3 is TGTGCCTGGAACCCGGGAGGGCTGGAAGAGACCCAGTACTTC.

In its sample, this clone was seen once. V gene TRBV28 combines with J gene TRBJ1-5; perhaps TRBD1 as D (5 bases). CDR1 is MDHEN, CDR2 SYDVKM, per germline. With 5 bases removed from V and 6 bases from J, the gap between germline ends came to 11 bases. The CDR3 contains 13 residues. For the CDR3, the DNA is TGTGCCAGCAGTCGACAGCAACCTCAGCCCCAGCATTTT. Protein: CASSRQQPQPQHF.

The CDR3 region is CAWSPFADEQFF. Written as DNA, the CDR3 is TGTGCCTGGAGTCCTTTTGCAGATGAGCAGTTCTTC. The gene calls are TRBV30 and TRBJ2-1; D not certain. Germline-derived CDR1 and CDR2 are GTSNPN and SVGIG (reference sequence). The CDR3 runs to 12 residues. Trimming pared 2 bases from V and 8 bases from J, leaving 10 bases between.

The CDR3 sequence is CASSLEGQGSEAFF. In nucleotides, the CDR3 is TGCGCCAGCAGCTTGGAGGGACAGGGTTCTGAAGCTTTCTTT. The J gene is TRBJ1-1, the V gene TRBV5-1; 9 bases map to TRBD1. The V segment lost 0 bases and the J segment 6 bases; nucleotides outside the gene matches: 3. This CDR3 region has 14 residues. CDR1 is SGHRS, CDR2 YFSETQ, per germline.

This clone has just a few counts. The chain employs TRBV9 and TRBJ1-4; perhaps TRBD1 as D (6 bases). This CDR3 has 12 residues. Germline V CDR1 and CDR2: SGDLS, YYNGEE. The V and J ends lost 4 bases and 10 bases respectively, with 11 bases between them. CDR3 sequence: CASSPGHPKLFF. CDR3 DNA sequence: TGTGCCAGCAGCCCGGGACACCCAAAACTGTTTTTT.

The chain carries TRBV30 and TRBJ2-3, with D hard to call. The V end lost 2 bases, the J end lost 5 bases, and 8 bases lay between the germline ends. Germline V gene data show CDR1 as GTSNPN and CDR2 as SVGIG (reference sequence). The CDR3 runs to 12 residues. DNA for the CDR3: TGTGCCTGGAGTCCCCTAGTAGATACGCAGTATTTT. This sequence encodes CAWSPLVDTQYF.

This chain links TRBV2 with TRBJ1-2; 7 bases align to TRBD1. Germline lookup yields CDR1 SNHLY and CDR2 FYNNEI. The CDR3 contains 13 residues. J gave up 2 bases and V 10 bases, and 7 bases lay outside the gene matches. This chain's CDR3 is CATDREANYGYTF. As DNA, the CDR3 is TGTGCCACCGACAGGGAGGCCAACTATGGCTACACCTTC.

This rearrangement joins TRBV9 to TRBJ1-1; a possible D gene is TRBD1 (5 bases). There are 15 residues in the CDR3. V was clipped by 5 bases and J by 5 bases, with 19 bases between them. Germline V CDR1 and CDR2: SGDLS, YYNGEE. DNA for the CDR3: TGTGCCAGCAGACCGCCGGGAGCAGGGAGAACTGAAGCTTTCTTT. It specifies CASRPPGAGRTEAFF.

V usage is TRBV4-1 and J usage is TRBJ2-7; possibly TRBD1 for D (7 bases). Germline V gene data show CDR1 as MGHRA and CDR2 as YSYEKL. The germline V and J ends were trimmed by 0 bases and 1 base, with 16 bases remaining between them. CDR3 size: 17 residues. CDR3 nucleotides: TGCGCCAGCAGCCAAGATATCTCCAGGGGGGCTTCCTACGAGCAGTACTTC. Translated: CASSQDISRGASYEQYF.

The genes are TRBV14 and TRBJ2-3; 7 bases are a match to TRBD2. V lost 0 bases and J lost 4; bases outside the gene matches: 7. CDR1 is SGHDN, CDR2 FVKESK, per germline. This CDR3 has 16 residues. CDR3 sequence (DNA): TGTGCCAGCAGCCAAGATGGCGGGAGACTTTCAGATACGCAGTATTTT. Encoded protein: CASSQDGGRLSDTQYF.